This T cell receptor beta chain was observed in a study of vaccination and CD4 T cells after COVID-19 (dated 2022 in TCRdb). Looking at the study overall: Convalescent patients had a positive SARS-CoV-2 result on nasal swab PCR, and of these patients, 8 or 9 had mild disease and one had severe disease. For stimulating the cultures, overlapping spike peptide pools were used, derived from SARS-CoV-2 as well as from the common cold coronaviruses HCoV-NL63, HCoV-OC43 and HCoV-229E. Post-COVID blood samples were collected from convalescent patients a median of around 96 days after diagnosis, with a range of about 35 to 170 days. Six males and four females were included in the convalescent cohort, with two Hispanic individuals, seven Caucasians, two Asians and one multiracial person represented. Control cultures used a CEFX viral epitope pool as positive control, an HIV-1 Nef peptide pool as negative control, or no peptide. Participants got two doses of the Pfizer-BioNTech BNT162b2 vaccine (n=8) or two doses of the Moderna mRNA-1273 vaccine (n=2). In 9 to 11 COVID-19 convalescent patients and a handful of infection-naive healthy vaccine recipients, researchers compared the spike-specific CD4+ TCR repertoire from before mRNA vaccination with the repertoire from after. Post-vaccine blood samples were collected a median of about 66 days after the second vaccine dose, ranging from roughly 14 to 241 days. Broader findings and caveats from the paper: Of the vaccine-specific clones in convalescent patients, 304 of 307, or nearly all, reacted only to SARS-CoV-2 spike and did not cross-react with common cold coronaviruses. Although the median number of SARS-CoV-2-reactive clonotypes went up from some 23 after infection to some 37 after vaccination, the increase was not significant. Among the post-vaccine SARS-CoV-2-reactive clones in convalescent patients, a median around 90% showed up only after vaccination, which suggests vaccine-specific priming. Relatively few convalescent patients were included in the study, and early timepoints after natural infection were not analyzed.

Library preparation used PCR. DNA from cultured CD4+ T cells underwent TCR sequencing with the Oncomine TCR Beta short-read assay at the Johns Hopkins FTIC core. The QIAamp micro DNA kit was used to extract genomic DNA from the cultured CD4+ T cells. Oncomine TCR Beta libraries from cultured CD4+ T cells were pooled with unique dual indexes and sequenced on an Illumina iSeq 100. The original methods were these. Non-productive sequences were filtered out, and CDR3s that did not start with C, did not end with F or W, or were shorter than 7 amino acids were discarded. Antigen-specific clonotypes were identified using the MANAFEST web application through comparison of peptide-stimulated wells with reference and other culture wells. An FDR below 0.05, an odds ratio above 5, and a productive frequency above 0.1% in at least two of three replicate wells were required for clones to be considered positive. A clonotype was classed as cross-reactive if the clonotype showed significant expansion both in SARS-CoV-2 spike wells and in at least one common cold coronavirus spike condition. Using R version 3.6.1, CDR3 homology was evaluated through Levenshtein distances (stringdist) along with unrooted phylogenetic trees (ape). TCRdb ran its own pipeline on the public reads, namely fastp trimming at Q25 and MiXCR clone calling, and kept in-frame beta chains. Here each entry gathers all rows of one CDR3 protein and keeps the most common genes and DNA. The V and J calls were not made by the authors but by TCRdb's processing. The sample data list about 21,000 distinct CDR3 sequences, and around 53% of these were observed just once. The ten largest make up 9% of the sample.

From cysteine to phenylalanine, the CDR3 is 16 amino acids long. Solely the CDR3 DNA is kept, with 48 bases framed from the first base. Sequences LGHNA (CDR1) and YSLEER (CDR2) are obtained from the germline V gene. The junction shows trimming of 0 bases on V and 10 bases on J, plus 16 bases between the germline ends. This clonotype came up once. What this receptor recognizes is not known. It has no much larger one-base neighbor in the sample; base qualities were not kept. A single read makes a weak case. This specimen's treatment or condition label, interpreted: approximately 10-day PBMC culture with coronavirus spike peptide pools or control peptides (ViraFEST assay). The ViraFEST assay was used in the study, in which antigen-specific T cells were expanded with peptide pools and expanded clonotypes were subsequently identified by TCR sequencing. Positive SARS-CoV-2 PCR tests in the convalescent patients dated from March to December 2020, before Alpha, Beta and Delta variants emerged in the United States. Each well held 1.5 million to 2.5 million PBMCs cultured with around 9 ug/ml peptide pools in IMDM containing around 5% human AB serum and 10 IU/ml IL-2. Half of the culture medium was replaced with fresh IL-2-containing medium on days 3 and 7. CD4+ T cells were isolated after 10 days of culture through negative selection using the EasySep CD4+ T cell isolation kit. Ficoll-Paque Plus gradient centrifugation was used to isolate PBMCs from whole blood, and the isolated PBMCs were then either used fresh or cryopreserved at -140C. Culture conditions were generally each tested in triplicate wells.

The chain is assembled from TRBV4-3 and TRBJ1-6, with the D gene too uncertain to name. This clonotype originated in a human donor who had recovered from COVID-19. The sequencing sample was made of CD4+ T cells from blood, cultured in vitro. In nucleotides, the sequence is TGCGCCAGCAGCCAAGAAAGCTCGGGAGCAGGCTCACCCCTCCACTTT. It codes for CASSQESSGAGSPLHF.